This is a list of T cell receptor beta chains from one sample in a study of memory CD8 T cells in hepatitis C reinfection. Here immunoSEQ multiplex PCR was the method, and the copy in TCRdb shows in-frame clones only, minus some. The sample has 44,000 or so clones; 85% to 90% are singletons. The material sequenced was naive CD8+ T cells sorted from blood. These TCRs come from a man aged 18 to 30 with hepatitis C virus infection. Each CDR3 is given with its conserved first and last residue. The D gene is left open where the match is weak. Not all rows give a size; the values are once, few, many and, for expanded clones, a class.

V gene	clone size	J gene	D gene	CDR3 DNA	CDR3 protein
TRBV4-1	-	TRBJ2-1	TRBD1	TGCGCCAGCAGCCAAGTCGGGACAGAGGGGCCCAATGAGCAGTTCTTC	CASSQVGTEGPNEQFF
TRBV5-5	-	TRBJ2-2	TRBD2	TGTGCCAGCAGCTTGGGTCCAGGACTAGCGGACAACACCGGGGAGCTGTTTTTT	CASSLGPGLADNTGELFF
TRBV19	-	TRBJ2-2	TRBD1	TGTGCCAGTAGTATAGGGGACAGGGGCGCCGGGGAGCTGTTTTTT	CASSIGDRGAGELFF
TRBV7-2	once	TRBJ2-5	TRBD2	TGTGCCAGCAGCTTAGTTAGCGGGGGGGCCCAGGAGACCCAGTACTTC	CASSLVSGGAQETQYF
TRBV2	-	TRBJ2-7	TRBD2	TGTGCCAGCAGCTTTAGCGGGACCCCTACCTACGAGCAGTACTTC	CASSFSGTPTYEQYF
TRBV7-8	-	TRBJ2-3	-	TGTGCCAGCAGCTTAGCGTCTGGGGCCGCCTCAGATACGCAGTATTTT	CASSLASGAASDTQYF
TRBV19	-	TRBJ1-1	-	TGTGCCAGTAGTACAGGGGCAGGTTCGATCGCTGAAGCTTTCTTT	CASSTGAGSIAEAFF
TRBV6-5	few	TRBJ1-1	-	TGTGCCAGCAGTTACACGGGATACACTGAAGCTTTCTTT	CASSYTGYTEAFF
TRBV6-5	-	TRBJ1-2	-	TGTGCCAGCAGTTCAGGGTCGGGCTACACCTTC	CASSSGSGYTF
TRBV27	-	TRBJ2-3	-	TGTGCCAGCAGCCCGTTGGATACGCAGTATTTT	CASSPLDTQYF
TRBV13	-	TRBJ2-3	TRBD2	TGTGCCAGCAGCCTAGCGGGGGGGCTAGATACGCAGTATTTT	CASSLAGGLDTQYF
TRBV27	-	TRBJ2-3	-	TGTGCCAGCAGTTTCCAGGGTGGGGGCCCCACAGATACGCAGTATTTT	CASSFQGGGPTDTQYF
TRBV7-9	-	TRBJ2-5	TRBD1	TGTGCCAGCAGCTGGACAGGGCAAGAGACCCAGTACTTC	CASSWTGQETQYF
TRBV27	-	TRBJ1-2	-	TGTGCCGTAGGGGTTACAGGAAACTATGGCTACACCTTC	CAVGVTGNYGYTF
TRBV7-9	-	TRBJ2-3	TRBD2	TGTGCCAGCAGCTTAGGACTAGCGGGGAGCACAGATACGCAGTATTTT	CASSLGLAGSTDTQYF
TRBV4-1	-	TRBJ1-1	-	TGCGCCAGCAGCCACCCGGGGTTTCCCACTGAAGCTTTCTTT	CASSHPGFPTEAFF
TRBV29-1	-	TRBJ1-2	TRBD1	TGCAGCGTGAACAGGGGGCCAAACTATGGCTACACCTTC	CSVNRGPNYGYTF
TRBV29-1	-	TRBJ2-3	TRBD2	TGCAGCGTTTTTCTAGCGGGGGAGGCAGATACGCAGTATTTT	CSVFLAGEADTQYF
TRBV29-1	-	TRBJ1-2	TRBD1	TGCAGCGTTGGGGGGACAGGAACCCCTGGGTATGGCTACACCTTC	CSVGGTGTPGYGYTF
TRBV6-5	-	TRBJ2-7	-	TGTGCCAGCAGTTACTCGAACAGTCCGAACGAGCAGTACTTC	CASSYSNSPNEQYF
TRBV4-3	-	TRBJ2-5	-	TGCGCCAGCAGCCAAGAGGTGGTATCCGCGGAGACCCAGTACTTC	CASSQEVVSAETQYF
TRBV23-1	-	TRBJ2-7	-	TGCGCCAGCAGTCATCCTGGACAGCCACAGTACTTC	CASSHPGQPQYF
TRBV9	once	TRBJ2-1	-	TGTGCCAGCAGCGTTTCGGACGGCGGGTTTAGTGAGCAGTTCTTC	CASSVSDGGFSEQFF
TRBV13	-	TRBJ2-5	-	TGTGCCAGCAGCTTTTCCTCAGAAGAGACCCAGTACTTC	CASSFSSEETQYF
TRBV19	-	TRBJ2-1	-	TGTGCCAGTAGCAAGGTCGGTAGCGGAAGCAATGAGCAGTTCTTC	CASSKVGSGSNEQFF
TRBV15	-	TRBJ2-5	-	TGTGCCACCAGCAGAGATCGAGATAGCGGAGAAGAGACCCAGTACTTC	CATSRDRDSGEETQYF
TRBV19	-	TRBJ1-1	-	TGTGCCAGTACCATGGGGGGGACTGAAGCTTTCTTT	CASTMGGTEAFF
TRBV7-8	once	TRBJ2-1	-	TGTGCCAGCAGCTCACAGGGAACTGAGCAGTTCTTC	CASSSQGTEQFF
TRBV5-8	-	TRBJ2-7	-	TGTGCCAGCAGCTTTCTCTCCTACGAGCAGTACTTC	CASSFLSYEQYF
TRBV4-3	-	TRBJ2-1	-	TGCGCCAGCAGCCAAGAGCAGGGGAGCTCCTACAATGAGCAGTTCTTC	CASSQEQGSSYNEQFF
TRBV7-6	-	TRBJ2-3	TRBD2	TGTGCCAGCAGCTTAGGAGCGGGGGGGCCGGGAGATACGCAGTATTTT	CASSLGAGGPGDTQYF
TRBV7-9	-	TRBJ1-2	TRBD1	TGTGCCAGCAGCCGACCGGGACAGGGGGATGGCTACACCTTC	CASSRPGQGDGYTF
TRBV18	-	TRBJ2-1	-	TGTGCCAGCTCACCACCCACTAGTAATAATGAGCAGTTCTTC	CASSPPTSNNEQFF
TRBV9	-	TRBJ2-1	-	TGTGCCAGCAGCGTAGAAGAGGTAGAGCACAATGAGCAGTTCTTC	CASSVEEVEHNEQFF
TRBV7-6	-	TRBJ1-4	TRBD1	TGTGCCAGCAGCTTTGCCGGGACAGGGGGTGAAAAACTGTTTTTT	CASSFAGTGGEKLFF
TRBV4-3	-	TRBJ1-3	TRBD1	TGCGCCAGCAGCCAAGATCGGCAGGGGGAGGATGGGCCTCTTGGAAACACCATATATTTT	CASSQDRQGEDGPLGNTIYF
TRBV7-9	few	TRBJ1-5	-	TGTGCCAGCAGCCAAGGTGGGAGTAATCAGCCCCAGCATTTT	CASSQGGSNQPQHF
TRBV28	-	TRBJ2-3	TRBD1	TGTGCCAGCACAATCGGGACAGGGAACACAGATACGCAGTATTTT	CASTIGTGNTDTQYF
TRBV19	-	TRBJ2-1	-	TGTGCCAGTAGTACGGACAGATACAATGAGCAGTTCTTC	CASSTDRYNEQFF
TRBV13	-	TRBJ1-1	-	TGTGCCAGCAGCTTACAGGGCCAGAACACTGAAGCTTTCTTT	CASSLQGQNTEAFF
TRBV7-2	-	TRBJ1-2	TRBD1	TGTGCCAGCAGCTTTCAAGGGGGACAGGAGTTGGATGGCTACACCTTC	CASSFQGGQELDGYTF